Presented here are 32 T cell receptor beta chains from one specimen sequenced in a study of control samples from healthy donors and cancer patients. Profiled with immunoSEQ multiplex PCR; TCRdb holds only in-frame clones, not every one. The sample contains 400,000 to 500,000 clones, 90% of which appear only once. Sequencing used PBMCs. Receptor source: a man aged 40-55 years with head and neck cancer.

The chain uses TRBV27 and TRBJ2-2, with D possibly TRBD2 on 5 matching bases. This CDR3 contains 15 residues. CDR1 and CDR2 from the germline V gene are MNHEY and SMNVEV (reference sequence). V was cut by 8 bases and J by 3 bases, with 16 bases left in between. The CDR3: CASSSSFLYTGELFF. The CDR3 nucleotides are TGTGCCAGCTCCTCTAGCTTTCTCTACACCGGGGAGCTGTTTTTT.

The table lists this clone with a few counts. V is TRBV5-1 and J is TRBJ2-7; 8 positions agree with TRBD2. CDR3 length: 14 amino acids. V was clipped by 1 base and J by 6 bases; unmatched bases: 6. Germline assignment: CDR1 SGHRS and CDR2 YFSETQ. Here the CDR3 DNA reads TGCGCCAGCAGCTTGTTTGCGGGAGGTTCCGAGCAGTACTTC. Translated, it gives CASSLFAGGSEQYF.

The chain couples TRBV7-9 to TRBJ2-1; TRBD2 might be the D (6 bases). Germline CDR1 SEHNR, CDR2 FQNEAQ (reference sequence). V was shortened by 2 bases and J by 2 bases, with 22 bases between the two germline ends. The CDR3 consists of 19 residues. CDR3 nucleotides: TGTGCCAGCAGCTTAAATCTTAGAGTCCCCGGGAGACCCTACAATGAGCAGTTCTTC. It codes for CASSLNLRVPGRPYNEQFF.

The CDR3, as DNA: TGTGCCAGCAGCTTAGGGTTGACAGTCTCCTACGAGCAGTACTTC. Translated: CASSLGLTVSYEQYF. The J gene is TRBJ2-7, the V gene TRBV7-2; possible D gene TRBD1, 5 bases. Looked up from germline, CDR1 is SGHTA and CDR2 is FQGNSA. There are 15 residues in the CDR3. The V and J ends lost 1 base and 0 bases respectively, with 10 bases between them.

The V and J genes are TRBV28 and TRBJ2-7; no firm D call. CDR3 length: 15 amino acids. The V end was cut by 4 bases, the J end by 3 bases, with 16 bases between. Germline values: CDR1 MDHEN, CDR2 SYDVKM. Here the CDR3 DNA reads TGTGCCAGCAGTTCACCGGTTCCAGGATTCTACGAGCAGTACTTC. Residues: CASSSPVPGFYEQYF.

V is TRBV14 and J is TRBJ2-3; no reliable D call. The CDR3 consists of 17 residues. Trimming stripped 2 bases from V and 4 bases from J, with 19 bases between. Germline V gene data show CDR1 as SGHDN and CDR2 as FVKESK. As DNA, the CDR3 is TGTGCCAGCAGCCAAATACCCGTGACCACTTTCGCAGATACGCAGTATTTT. Protein: CASSQIPVTTFADTQYF.

The chain uses TRBV5-1 and TRBJ2-1; D might be TRBD1 (6 bases). This CDR3 is 15 amino acids long. The V end was cut by 0 bases, the J end by 4 bases, with 11 bases between. Germline V gene sequence: CDR1 SGHRS, CDR2 YFSETQ. Here the CDR3 DNA reads TGCGCCAGCAGCTTGGGGACAGCCACGTACAATGAGCAGTTCTTC. This encodes CASSLGTATYNEQFF.

The V call is TRBV27, the J call TRBJ1-2; 11 positions match TRBD1. This CDR3 is built from 14 residues. The V and J ends lost 3 bases and 8 bases, in that order; junction bases with no gene match: 5. From germline, CDR1 is MNHEY and CDR2 SMNVEV (reference sequence). Written as DNA, the CDR3 is TGTGCCAGCAGTTTCGCCGGACAGGGGGCAGGCTACACCTTC. This translates into CASSFAGQGAGYTF.

V and J are TRBV7-9 and TRBJ2-2; D not resolved. Germline CDR1 SEHNR, CDR2 FQNEAQ (reference sequence). The CDR3 has 15 residues. With 8 bases removed from V and 1 base from J, the gap between germline ends came to 14 bases. The CDR3 DNA is TGTGCCAGCTGCAAGGGTAGCCAGAACACCGGGGAGCTGTTTTTT. Its translation is CASCKGSQNTGELFF. Based on the CDR3 plus reference TRBV7-9 and TRBJ2-2, the full variable domain is DTGVSQNPRHKITKRGQNVTFRCDPISEHNRLYWYRQTLGQGPEFLTYFQNEAQLEKSRLLSDRFSAERPKGSFSTLEIQRTEQGDSAMYLCASCKGSQNTGELFFGEGSRLTVL.

The chain carries TRBV19 and TRBJ1-2; 9 positions agree with TRBD1. Germline loops: CDR1 LNHDA, CDR2 SQIVND (reference sequence). CDR3 length equals 13 residues. V was clipped by 7 bases and J by 8 bases; unmatched bases: 8. CDR3 coding DNA: TGTGCCAGTACGGAACAGGGGGCTGGGGGCTACACCTTC. It is translated as CASTEQGAGGYTF.

This clone was observed a single time. This sequence joins TRBV10-3 and TRBJ1-2, with D tentatively TRBD1 (5 bases). This CDR3 region has 13 residues. Germline V gene data show CDR1 as ENHRY and CDR2 as SYGVKD. V was shortened by 7 bases and J by 7 bases, with 16 bases between the two germline ends. CDR3 nucleotide sequence: TGTGCCATCACCCCAGACAGTTTTGGTGGCTACACCTTC. This sequence encodes CAITPDSFGGYTF.

The CDR3 loop reads CASSNMRAGHNEQFF. In DNA form, the CDR3 reads TGTGCCAGCAGCAACATGCGGGCAGGGCACAATGAGCAGTTCTTC. The rearrangement joins TRBV7-9 to TRBJ2-1; tentatively, D is TRBD1 or TRBD2 (5 bases each). Germline lookup yields CDR1 SEHNR and CDR2 FQNEAQ (reference sequence). Deletions cut 5 bases from V and 5 bases from J, with 16 bases between. This CDR3 is 15 amino acids long.

The chain combines TRBV4-3 with TRBJ1-2; 8 bases align to TRBD1. Germline CDR1 is LGHNA and CDR2 is YSLEER. The CDR3 length is 14 residues. V shed 4 bases and J 9 bases; nucleotides not matched to a gene: 10. The CDR3: CASSPGQGGMSYTF. CDR3 in DNA: TGCGCCAGCAGCCCTGGACAGGGCGGTATGAGCTACACCTTC.

The chain is built from TRBV4-2 and TRBJ2-7; D remains unclear. This CDR3 spans 15 amino acids. V was cut by 5 bases and J by 6 bases, with 20 bases left in between. Germline V lookup: CDR1 LGHNA, CDR2 YNFKEQ. The CDR3 DNA reads TGTGCCAGCAGCGAAGGGTCGGGCGAGCCCGGCGAGCAGTACTTC. Translating it yields CASSEGSGEPGEQYF.

The chain carries TRBV7-2 and TRBJ1-2; D ambiguous. The V end lost 3 bases, the J end lost 2 bases, and 13 bases lay between the germline ends. This CDR3 comprises 15 residues. Germline V gene lookup returns CDR1 SGHTA and CDR2 FQGNSA. CDR3 protein: CASSLHKTENYGYTF. The CDR3 DNA sequence: TGTGCCAGCAGCTTGCATAAAACAGAGAACTATGGCTACACCTTC.

CDR3 bases: TGTGCCAGCAGACCGGACAGGGGGGATTTGGTCTCGACGGCTGAAGCTTTCTTT. As protein: CASRPDRGDLVSTAEAFF. The genes are TRBV11-2 and TRBJ1-1; 10 bases align to TRBD1. The V segment lost 6 bases and the J segment 6 bases; nucleotides outside the gene matches: 19. The CDR3 spans 18 residues. Germline lookup yields CDR1 SGHAT and CDR2 FQNNGV.

This sequence joins TRBV5-1 and TRBJ2-2; perhaps TRBD1 as D (6 bases). CDR1 is SGHRS, CDR2 YFSETQ, per germline. V was cut by 2 bases and J by 6 bases, with 23 bases left in between. The CDR3 has 18 residues. The CDR3 protein is CASSFLSWRPDSAGELFF. CDR3 bases: TGCGCCAGCAGCTTCCTATCTTGGAGACCGGACAGTGCCGGGGAGCTGTTTTTT. The full variable domain, rest sourced from reference TRBV5-1 and TRBJ2-2, is KAGVTQTPRYLIKTRGQQVTLSCSPISGHRSVSWYQQTPGQGLQFLFEYFSETQRNKGNFPGRFSGRQFSNSRSEMNVSTLELGDSALYLCASSFLSWRPDSAGELFFGEGSRLTVL.

The chain carries TRBV27 and TRBJ2-3, with 7 nucleotides matching TRBD2. In germline, CDR1 is MNHEY, CDR2 SMNVEV (reference sequence). Losses at the gene ends were 3 bases for V and 2 bases for J; bases not matched to a gene: 8. The CDR3 covers 16 residues. The chain's CDR3 is CASSLIVAGDTDTQYF. The CDR3 bases are TGTGCCAGCAGTTTGATCGTGGCGGGGGACACAGATACGCAGTATTTT.

J is TRBJ2-5 and V is TRBV28; 7 bases match TRBD1. Trimming at V came to 5 bases and at J to 13 bases, leaving 13 bases not matched to a gene. CDR1 is MDHEN and CDR2 is SYDVKM in the germline V gene. This CDR3 is 13 amino acids long. The CDR3 region has the DNA TGTGCCAGCAGTCAATCTTACAGGGGAGAATCGTACTTC. Translating gives CASSQSYRGESYF.

J is TRBJ1-6 and V is TRBV28; weak D call: TRBD1 (6 bases). CDR1 is MDHEN, CDR2 SYDVKM, per germline. The V and J ends lost 5 bases and 8 bases respectively, with 19 bases between them. The CDR3 runs 16 residues. The CDR3 sequence is CASSARGGLEDSPLHF. In DNA form, the CDR3 reads TGTGCCAGCAGTGCCCGGGGGGGGCTGGAGGATTCACCCCTCCACTTT.

The J gene is TRBJ1-4, the V gene TRBV5-4; D is undetermined. The CDR3 runs 16 residues. Germline V gene data show CDR1 as SGHNT and CDR2 as YYREEE (reference sequence). Deletions cut 0 bases from V and 2 bases from J, with 11 bases between. CDR3 loop: CASSLGVLPTNEKLFF. Written as DNA, the CDR3 is TGTGCCAGCAGCTTGGGAGTTCTGCCTACTAATGAAAAACTGTTTTTT. Based on the CDR3 plus reference TRBV5-4 and TRBJ1-4, the full variable domain is ETGVTQSPTHLIKTRGQQVTLRCSSQSGHNTVSWYQQALGQGPQFIFQYYREEENGRGNFPPRFSGLQFPNYSSELNVNALELDDSALYLCASSLGVLPTNEKLFFGSGTQLSVL.

This rearrangement joins TRBV27 to TRBJ2-7; D may be TRBD1 or TRBD2 (6 bases each). Germline V lookup: CDR1 MNHEY, CDR2 SMNVEV (reference sequence). The CDR3 has 13 residues. Trimming took off 6 bases at V and 2 bases at J, with 11 bases between the two ends. In nucleotides, the CDR3 is TGTGCCAGCAGCAGGGGCGGGACCTACGAGCAGTACTTC. Its translation: CASSRGGTYEQYF.

The J gene is TRBJ2-2, the V gene TRBV3-1 (or the pseudogene TRBV3-2), with 10 nucleotides matching TRBD1. The CDR3 length is 17 residues. Germline-derived CDR1 and CDR2 are LGHDT and YNNKEL (reference sequence). The ends lost 1 base at V and 4 bases at J; junction bases unmatched: 6. The CDR3, as DNA: TGTGCCAGCAGCCAAGGTGCCGGACAGGGGGGCACCGGGGAGCTGTTTTTT. Amino acids: CASSQGAGQGGTGELFF.

The chain has TRBV19 and TRBJ1-2, with TRBD1 as a possible D gene (5 bases). In germline, CDR1 is LNHDA, CDR2 SQIVND (reference sequence). Trimming took 8 bases from V and 0 from J, leaving 13 bases between them. The CDR3 contains 14 residues. CDR3 bases: TGTGCCAGTGCCCTTCTGGGGGCTAACTATGGCTACACCTTC. Translating gives CASALLGANYGYTF.

The chain recombines TRBV5-1 with TRBJ2-7, with TRBD1 matching 8 bases. Germline CDR1 is SGHRS and CDR2 is YFSETQ. V was clipped by 4 bases and J by 1 base; unmatched bases: 13. The CDR3 spans 17 residues. For the CDR3, the DNA is TGCGCCAGCAGCGTCCAGAATACAGGGGGTGATTCCTACGAGCAGTACTTC. Translation gives CASSVQNTGGDSYEQYF.

The chain uses TRBV5-1 and TRBJ2-7; D is unresolved. The germline CDR1 and CDR2 sequences are SGHRS and YFSETQ. The germline V and J ends were trimmed by 4 bases and 3 bases, with 17 bases remaining between them. CDR3 length: 15 amino acids. The CDR3 here is CASSSLDARLYEQYF. CDR3 DNA: TGCGCCAGCAGCAGCTTGGATGCGCGGCTCTACGAGCAGTACTTC. Together with reference TRBV5-1 and TRBJ2-7, the CDR3 gives the full variable domain: KAGVTQTPRYLIKTRGQQVTLSCSPISGHRSVSWYQQTPGQGLQFLFEYFSETQRNKGNFPGRFSGRQFSNSRSEMNVSTLELGDSALYLCASSSLDARLYEQYFGPGTRLTVT.

This clone was observed a single time. V gene TRBV3-1 (or the pseudogene TRBV3-2) combines with J gene TRBJ1-5; the D is unclear. Trimming took 6 bases from V and 7 from J, leaving 10 bases between them. Germline V CDR1 and CDR2: LGHDT, YNNKEL (reference sequence). This CDR3 has 12 amino acids. CDR3 protein: CASSQYKQPQHF. The CDR3, as DNA: TGTGCCAGCAGTCAATATAAACAGCCCCAGCATTTT.

The V and J genes are TRBV28 and TRBJ1-1; D is unclear. The CDR3 runs 13 residues. Between the trimmed V and J ends, which lost 2 bases and 7 bases, there was a span of 11 bases. Germline loops: CDR1 MDHEN, CDR2 SYDVKM. The CDR3 spells CASSLNRVGEAFF. The CDR3 DNA is TGTGCCAGCAGTTTAAATAGGGTGGGTGAAGCTTTCTTT.

V gene TRBV19 combines with J gene TRBJ2-1; D is tentatively TRBD1 or TRBD2 (5 bases each). Trimming shortened V by 8 bases and J by 3 bases, and 11 bases separated the two germline ends. Germline values: CDR1 LNHDA, CDR2 SQIVND (reference sequence). The CDR3 has 13 amino acids. This CDR3 reads CASSRDHYNEQFF. CDR3 sequence (DNA): TGTGCCAGTTCCCGGGACCACTACAATGAGCAGTTCTTC.

CDR3: CATSTREVTGNTGELFF. In DNA, the CDR3 is TGTGCCACCAGCACCCGAGAGGTGACAGGGAACACCGGGGAGCTGTTTTTT. The genes are TRBV15 and TRBJ2-2; tentative D call: TRBD1 (6 bases). The CDR3 loop spans 17 amino acids. V was clipped by 4 bases and J by 1 base, with 16 bases between them. Germline V lookup: CDR1 LNHNV, CDR2 YYDKDF (reference sequence).

The chain has TRBV4-2 and TRBJ1-2, with no clear D. The CDR3 runs 14 residues. Germline CDR1 is LGHNA and CDR2 is YNFKEQ. V shed 4 bases and J shed 0 bases, with 9 bases lying between them. The CDR3: CASSPPRSNYGYTF. CDR3 DNA: TGTGCCAGCAGCCCTCCCAGGTCTAACTATGGCTACACCTTC.

The count of this clone is one. The gene calls are TRBV5-1 and TRBJ2-5; 8 bases agree with TRBD2. This CDR3 spans 14 amino acids. CDR1 and CDR2 from the germline V gene are SGHRS and YFSETQ. Trimming at V came to 7 bases and at J to 4 bases, leaving 9 bases not matched to a gene. The DNA for the CDR3 is TGCGCCAGCCAATACGGGGGGGCCACAGAGACCCAGTACTTC. It codes for CASQYGGATETQYF.